The 8 T cell receptor beta chains presented below share a single source sample, sequenced in a study of radiotherapy plus CTLA-4 blockade in lung cancer. Sequencing was performed with immunoSEQ multiplex PCR; in TCRdb, only in-frame clones are kept and a portion is missing. The table shows some 64,000 clones, with approximately 79% occurring only once. This sample comprised peripheral blood, obtained from a patient treated with radiotherapy plus ipilimumab. The receptors derive from a human donor with non-small cell lung cancer whose response to radiotherapy plus ipilimumab could not be evaluated. Some clones in this sample may be carry-over from other donors' samples.

This clone was seen only a few times. This chain links TRBV30 with TRBJ1-3; the D gene is possibly TRBD1 (5 bases). This CDR3 is 13 amino acids long. The V end lost 4 bases, the J end lost 6 bases, and 13 bases lay between the germline ends. CDR1 is GTSNPN, CDR2 SVGIG, per germline (reference sequence). The CDR3 sequence: CAWNNGRVNTIYF. Here the CDR3 DNA reads TGTGCCTGGAACAACGGCAGGGTAAACACCATATATTTT.

The CDR3 sequence: CASTPTGGLYGYTF. The CDR3 nucleotides are TGTGCCAGTACCCCGACAGGGGGGCTCTATGGCTACACCTTC. V is TRBV19 and J is TRBJ1-2, with TRBD1 matching over 9 bases. V shed 7 bases, J shed 4 bases, and the junction held 7 bases outside the gene matches. This CDR3 has 14 amino acids. CDR1 is LNHDA and CDR2 is SQIVND in the germline V gene (reference sequence).

V gene TRBV19 combines with J gene TRBJ1-2; unclear D gene. The V gene's germline CDR1 is LNHDA and CDR2 SQIVND (reference sequence). Trimming removed 3 bases at V and 2 bases at J, with 7 bases between. The CDR3 extends over 13 amino acids. CDR3: CASSINENYGYTF. The CDR3 coding sequence is TGTGCCAGTAGTATTAACGAGAACTATGGCTACACCTTC. The full variable domain, completed using reference TRBV19 and TRBJ1-2, is DGGITQSPKYLFRKEGQNVTLSCEQNLNHDAMYWYRQDPGQGLRLIYYSQIVNDFQKGDIAEGYSVSREKKESFPLTVTSAQKNPTAFYLCASSINENYGYTFGSGTRLTVV.

The chain combines TRBV9 with TRBJ2-2; D possibly corresponds to TRBD1 (6 bases). Germline assignment: CDR1 SGDLS and CDR2 YYNGEE. CDR3 size: 18 residues. V lost 1 base and J lost 1, with 17 bases in between. CDR3 DNA sequence: TGTGCCAGCAGCGTAAACCCCCGACAGGAGTTGAACACCGGGGAGCTGTTTTTT. Translation gives CASSVNPRQELNTGELFF.

The chain recombines TRBV10-3 with TRBJ2-2; TRBD1 might be the D (6 bases). V shed 3 bases and J shed 1 base, with 9 bases lying between them. The germline CDR1 and CDR2 sequences are ENHRY and SYGVKD. The CDR3 contains 15 residues. CDR3 region: CAISDGTKNTGELFF. The CDR3 bases are TGTGCCATCAGTGACGGGACAAAGAACACCGGGGAGCTGTTTTTT.

The V gene is TRBV7-9, the J gene TRBJ2-5; TRBD1 might be the D (5 bases). V gave up 3 bases and J gave up 5 bases, with 22 bases separating them. Per the germline V gene, CDR1 is SEHNR and CDR2 is FQNEAQ (reference sequence). This CDR3 contains 17 residues. The DNA for the CDR3 is TGTGCCAGCAGCTTGATCGGGTACAGGATGCTCTGGGAGACCCAGTACTTC. This sequence encodes CASSLIGYRMLWETQYF.

This clone was observed once. The chain recombines TRBV5-6 with TRBJ2-5; D is ambiguous. The germline gives CDR1 SGHDT, CDR2 YYEEEE. V was cut by 0 bases and J by 9 bases, with 9 bases left in between. The CDR3 loop spans 12 amino acids. The DNA for the CDR3 is TGTGCCAGCAGCTTGGTTCAATCCCCCCAGTACTTC. This sequence encodes CASSLVQSPQYF.

This clone turned up a few times. The CDR3 nucleotides read TGTGCCATCCTACCCGGGACAGAGAACACCGGGGAGCTGTTTTTT. Its protein is CAILPGTENTGELFF. The chain couples TRBV28 to TRBJ2-2; 7 positions agree with TRBD1. Unmatched junction bases numbered 9, after V lost 10 bases and J lost 1 base. This CDR3 has 15 amino acids. Germline V gene lookup returns CDR1 MDHEN and CDR2 SYDVKM.